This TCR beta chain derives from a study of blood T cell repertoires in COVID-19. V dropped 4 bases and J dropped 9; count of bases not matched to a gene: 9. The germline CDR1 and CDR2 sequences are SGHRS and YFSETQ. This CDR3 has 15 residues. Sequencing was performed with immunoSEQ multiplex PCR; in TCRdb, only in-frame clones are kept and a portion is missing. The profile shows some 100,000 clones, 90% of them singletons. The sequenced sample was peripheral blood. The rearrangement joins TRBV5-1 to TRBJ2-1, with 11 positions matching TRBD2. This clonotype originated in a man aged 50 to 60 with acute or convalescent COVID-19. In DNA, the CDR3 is TGCGCCAGCAGCCCGTTAGCGGGAGGGCAGCTTGAGCAGTTCTTC. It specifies CASSPLAGGQLEQFF.